This T cell receptor (beta chain) is drawn from a study of long-term antiretroviral therapy in people with HIV. The CDR3 runs to 14 residues. Looked up from germline, CDR1 is GTSNPN and CDR2 is SVGIG (reference sequence). Trimming left V 3 bases short and J 4 bases short, with 15 bases between. Runs used v3.0 of the immunoSEQ assay and were done at survey level. Data came from immunoSEQ multiplex PCR; TCRdb stores just in-frame clones and leaves some out. The sample includes 19,000 or so clones, roughly 78% of them seen just once. The TCR sequence derives from a woman aged 40-49 years with HIV. The chain employs TRBV30 and TRBJ1-1; D may be TRBD1 (6 bases). The sample was unsorted PBMCs, taken at the start of antiretroviral therapy, before treatment. The CDR3: CAWRANSGVTEAFF. The CDR3 region has the DNA TGTGCCTGGAGAGCGAATTCAGGGGTCACTGAAGCTTTCTTT.